This TCR beta chain was identified in a study of type 1 regulatory T cells. Turning to the study itself: An in vitro protocol generated T-allo10, a Tr1-enriched, alloantigen-specific CD4 T cell product.

Via MiXCR, TCRdb re-called the reads, giving one row per CDR3 protein. Of tens of thousands of distinct CDR3 sequences listed, 60% to 65% are singletons. The CDR3 runs 13 residues. CDR1 is DFQATT and CDR2 is SNEGSKA in the germline V gene (reference sequence). V was clipped by 6 bases and J by 4 bases, with 13 bases between them. To note about this clonotype: Its antigen is undetermined.

Study-wide points: Tr1 cells had a more restricted TCR repertoire than non-Tr1 cells.

The material sequenced was cultured non-Tr1 T cells, either the whole culture or a sorted T cell fraction (not recorded which). The chain has TRBV20-1 and TRBJ2-1, with D possibly matching TRBD2 (6 bases). The TCR originated in a human donor in good health. CDR3 sequence (DNA): TGCAGTGCCGGGGGACCAACATACAATGAGCAGTTCTTC. Translated, it gives CSAGGPTYNEQFF.